This T cell receptor beta chain was profiled in a study of T cells in localized non-small cell lung cancer. Clones were read by immunoSEQ multiplex PCR, and TCRdb kept only the in-frame ones, dropping some. The table includes 20,000 or so clones, 70% to 90% detected once. The CDR3 loop spans 16 amino acids. Germline assignment: CDR1 MNHEY and CDR2 SVGAGI. V was pared by 0 bases and J by 3 bases, with 11 bases between. Whole-study results and caveats: Adjacent lung tissue had a median roughly 62 of the top 100 clones found in the tumor. Uninvolved adjacent lung showed higher T cell clonality than tumor. Heterogeneity is still possible, as just one tumor region was sequenced.

As regards this clone: The antigen is unknown.

This chain links TRBV6-5 with TRBJ2-2, with D perhaps matching TRBD1 (5 bases). Specimen: peripheral blood, collected before any cancer treatment. The source is a male donor older than 55 with stage I squamous cell lung carcinoma. This CDR3 is CASSYSLGQDTGELFF. The CDR3 DNA sequence: TGTGCCAGCAGTTACTCCCTCGGACAAGACACCGGGGAGCTGTTTTTT.